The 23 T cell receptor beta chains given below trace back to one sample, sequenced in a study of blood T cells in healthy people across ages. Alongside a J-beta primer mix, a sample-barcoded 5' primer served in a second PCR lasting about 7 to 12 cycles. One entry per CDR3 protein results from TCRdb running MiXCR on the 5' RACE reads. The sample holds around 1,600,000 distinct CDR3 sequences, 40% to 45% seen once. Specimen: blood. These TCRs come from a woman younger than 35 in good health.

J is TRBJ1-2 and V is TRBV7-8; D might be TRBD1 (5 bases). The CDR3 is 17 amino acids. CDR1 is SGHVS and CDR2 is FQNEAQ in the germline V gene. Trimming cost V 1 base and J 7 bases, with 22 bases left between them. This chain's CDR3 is CASSLERITGRLAGYTF. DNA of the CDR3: TGTGCCAGCAGCTTAGAAAGGATCACGGGGCGGCTGGCTGGCTACACCTTC.

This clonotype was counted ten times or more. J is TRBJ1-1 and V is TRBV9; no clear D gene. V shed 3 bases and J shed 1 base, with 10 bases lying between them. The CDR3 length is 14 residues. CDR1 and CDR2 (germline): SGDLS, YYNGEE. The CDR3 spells CASSDATGNTEAFF. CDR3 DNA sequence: TGTGCCAGCAGCGACGCGACTGGGAACACTGAAGCTTTCTTT.

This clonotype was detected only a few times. CDR3 region: CLTDTQYF. The CDR3 DNA is TGCCTCACAGATACGCAGTATTTT. This chain connects TRBV29-1 to TRBJ2-3; no clear D gene. In germline, CDR1 is SQVTM, CDR2 ANQGSEA. The CDR3 is 8 amino acids.

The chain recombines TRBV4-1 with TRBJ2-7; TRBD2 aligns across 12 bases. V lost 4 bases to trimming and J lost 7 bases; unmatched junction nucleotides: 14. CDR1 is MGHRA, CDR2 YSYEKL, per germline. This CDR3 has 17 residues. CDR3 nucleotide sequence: TGCGCCAGCAGCCTTAATTCGGGACTAGCGGGTTACAATGAGCAGTACTTC. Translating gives CASSLNSGLAGYNEQYF.

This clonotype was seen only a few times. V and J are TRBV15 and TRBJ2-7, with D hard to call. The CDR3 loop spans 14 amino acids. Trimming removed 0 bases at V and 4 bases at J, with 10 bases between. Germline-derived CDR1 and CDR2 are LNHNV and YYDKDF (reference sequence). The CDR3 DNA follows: TGTGCCACCAGCAGAGATAAGGCTTTATACGAGCAGTACTTC. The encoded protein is CATSRDKALYEQYF.

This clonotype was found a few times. The CDR3 here is CASSQPLAGGPYNEQFF. The CDR3 region has the DNA TGTGCCAGCAGCCAACCCCTAGCGGGAGGGCCTTACAATGAGCAGTTCTTC. The chain links TRBV6-2 or TRBV6-3 to TRBJ2-1, with TRBD2 identical over 12 bases. Germline V CDR1 and CDR2: MNHEY, SVGEGT. This CDR3 region has 17 residues. With V trimmed by 6 bases and J by 4 bases, 10 bases remained unmatched.

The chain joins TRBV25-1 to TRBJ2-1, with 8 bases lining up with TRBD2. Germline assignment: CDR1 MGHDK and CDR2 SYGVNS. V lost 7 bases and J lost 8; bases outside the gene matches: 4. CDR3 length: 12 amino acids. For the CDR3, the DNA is TGTGCCAGCACCGGGGGGGTGGATGAGCAGTTCTTC. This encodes CASTGGVDEQFF.

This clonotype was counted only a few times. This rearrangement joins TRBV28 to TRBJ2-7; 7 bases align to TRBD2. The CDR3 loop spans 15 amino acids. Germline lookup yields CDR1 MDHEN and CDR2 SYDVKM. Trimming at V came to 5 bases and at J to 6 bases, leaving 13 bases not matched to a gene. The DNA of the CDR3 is TGTGCCAGCAGTCCCGTGAGGGCGGGAGTATCCGAGCAGTACTTC. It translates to CASSPVRAGVSEQYF.

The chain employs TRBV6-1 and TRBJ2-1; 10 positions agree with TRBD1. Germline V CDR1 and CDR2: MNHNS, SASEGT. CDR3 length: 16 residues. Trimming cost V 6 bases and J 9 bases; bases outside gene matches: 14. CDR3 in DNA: TGTGCCAGCAGCCTTAGGGGTTGGGACAGGGGAGGTGAGCAGTTCTTC. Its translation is CASSLRGWDRGGEQFF.

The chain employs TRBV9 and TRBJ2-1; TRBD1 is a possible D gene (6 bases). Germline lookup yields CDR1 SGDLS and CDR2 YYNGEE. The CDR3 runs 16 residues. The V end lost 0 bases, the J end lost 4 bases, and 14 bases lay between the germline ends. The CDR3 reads CASSVGGPAEYNEQFF. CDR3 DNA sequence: TGTGCCAGCAGCGTAGGGGGGCCAGCGGAGTACAATGAGCAGTTCTTC.

CDR3 sequence (DNA): TGTGCCAGCAGCGCCGACCGAAACCGGGACAGGTCTTATGGCTACACCTTC. Translation gives CASSADRNRDRSYGYTF. V usage is TRBV7-9 and J usage is TRBJ1-2; 8 nucleotides align to TRBD1. V trimming: 5 bases; J trimming: 5 bases; junction bases outside the gene matches: 16. This CDR3 has 17 amino acids. Per the germline V gene, CDR1 is SEHNR and CDR2 is FQNEAQ (reference sequence).

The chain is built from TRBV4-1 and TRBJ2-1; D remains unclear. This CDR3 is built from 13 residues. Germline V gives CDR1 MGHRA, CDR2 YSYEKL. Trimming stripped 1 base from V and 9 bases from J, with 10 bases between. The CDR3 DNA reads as TGCGCCAGCAGCCAAGGGAGTGGGTTTGAGCAGTTCTTC. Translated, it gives CASSQGSGFEQFF.

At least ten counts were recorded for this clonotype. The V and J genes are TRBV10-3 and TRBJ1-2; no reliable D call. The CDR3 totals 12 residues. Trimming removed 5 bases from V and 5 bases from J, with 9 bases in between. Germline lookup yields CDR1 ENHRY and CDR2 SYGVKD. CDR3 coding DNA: TGTGCCATCAGTCAGGACCGGTATGGCTACACCTTC. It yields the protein CAISQDRYGYTF.

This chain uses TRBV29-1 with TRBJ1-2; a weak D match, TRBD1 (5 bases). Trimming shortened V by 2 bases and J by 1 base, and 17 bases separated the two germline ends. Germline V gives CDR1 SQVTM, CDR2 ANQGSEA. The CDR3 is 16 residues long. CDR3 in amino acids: CSVEQTRDGINYGYTF. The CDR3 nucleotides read TGCAGCGTTGAACAAACCCGGGACGGGATTAACTATGGCTACACCTTC.

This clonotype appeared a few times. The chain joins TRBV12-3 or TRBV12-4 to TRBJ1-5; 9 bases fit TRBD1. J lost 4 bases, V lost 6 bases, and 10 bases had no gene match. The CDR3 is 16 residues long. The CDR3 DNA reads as TGTGCCAGCAGCATGGACAGGGGATATGGAAATCAGCCCCAGCATTTT. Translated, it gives CASSMDRGYGNQPQHF.

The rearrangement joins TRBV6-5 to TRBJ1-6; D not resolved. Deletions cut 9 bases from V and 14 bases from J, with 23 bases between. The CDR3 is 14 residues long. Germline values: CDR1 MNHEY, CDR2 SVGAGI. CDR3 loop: CASQRTRLGSTLHF. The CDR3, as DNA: TGTGCCAGTCAGAGGACCCGGTTGGGTTCGACCCTCCACTTT.

The DNA of the CDR3 is TGCGCCAGCAGCTTGGCCTCCCTGGGTTCCTACAATGAGCAGTTCTTC. This translates into CASSLASLGSYNEQFF. The chain combines TRBV5-1 with TRBJ2-1; unclear D gene. Germline V gives CDR1 SGHRS, CDR2 YFSETQ. The CDR3 has 16 residues. V dropped 0 bases and J dropped 1 base, with 11 bases sitting between them.

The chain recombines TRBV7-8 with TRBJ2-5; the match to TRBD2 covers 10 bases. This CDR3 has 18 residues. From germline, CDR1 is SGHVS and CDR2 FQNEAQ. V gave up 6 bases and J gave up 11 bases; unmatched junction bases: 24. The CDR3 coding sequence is TGTGCCAGCAGGAAATCACGCTTGGCTGGGACTAGCGACAGCGCGCAGTACTTC. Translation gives CASRKSRLAGTSDSAQYF.

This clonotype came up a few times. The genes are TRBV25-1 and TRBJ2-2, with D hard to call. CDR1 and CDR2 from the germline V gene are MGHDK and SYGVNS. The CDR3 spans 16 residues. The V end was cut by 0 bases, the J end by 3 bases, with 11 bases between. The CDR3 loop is CASSEYSGWDTGELFF. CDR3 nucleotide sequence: TGTGCCAGCAGTGAATATAGTGGCTGGGACACCGGGGAGCTGTTTTTT. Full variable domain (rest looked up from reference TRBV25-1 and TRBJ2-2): EADIYQTPRYLVIGTGKKITLECSQTMGHDKMYWYQQDPGMELHLIHYSYGVNSTEKGDLSSESTVSRIRTEHFPLTLESARPSHTSQYLCASSEYSGWDTGELFFGEGSRLTVL.

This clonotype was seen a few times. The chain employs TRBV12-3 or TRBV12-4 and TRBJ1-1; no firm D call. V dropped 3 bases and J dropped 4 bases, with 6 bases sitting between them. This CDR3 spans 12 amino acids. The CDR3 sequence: CASSFFGTEAFF. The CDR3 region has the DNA TGTGCCAGCAGTTTCTTCGGCACTGAAGCTTTCTTT.

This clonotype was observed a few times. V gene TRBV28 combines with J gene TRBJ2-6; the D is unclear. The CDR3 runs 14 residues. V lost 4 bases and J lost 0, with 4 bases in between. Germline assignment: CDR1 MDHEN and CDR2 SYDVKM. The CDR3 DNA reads TGTGCCAGCAGTTGGAGCTCTGGGGCCAACGTCCTGACTTTC. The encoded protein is CASSWSSGANVLTF.

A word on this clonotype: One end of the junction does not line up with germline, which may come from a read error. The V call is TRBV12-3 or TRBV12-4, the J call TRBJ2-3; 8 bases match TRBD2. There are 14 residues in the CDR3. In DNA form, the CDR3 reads TGTACCAGCAGCCCGGGACTAGGCACAGATACGCAGTATTTT. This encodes CTSSPGLGTDTQYF.

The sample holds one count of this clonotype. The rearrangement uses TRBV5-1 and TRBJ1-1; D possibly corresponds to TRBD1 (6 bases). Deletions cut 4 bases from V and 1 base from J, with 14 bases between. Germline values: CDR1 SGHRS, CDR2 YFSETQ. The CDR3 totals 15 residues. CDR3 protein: CASSPRQATNTEAFF. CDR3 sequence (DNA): TGCGCCAGCAGCCCAAGACAGGCCACGAACACTGAAGCTTTCTTT.